The 29 T cell receptor beta chains below come from one sample, sequenced in a study of shared clonotypes between healthy human individuals. Naive CD8 cells, CD45RO-negative and positively selected for CCR7, excluded terminally differentiated effector memory CD45RA+ cells. Generated by immunoSEQ multiplex PCR, the TCRdb table keeps only in-frame clones and is missing some. Among around 1.9 million clones listed, 90% to 95% were seen once. Sequences were obtained from naive CD8+ T cells from PBMCs. These receptors came from a man aged 18 to 30 in good health. Some clones in this sample may be carry-over from other donors' samples.

The V gene is TRBV27, the J gene TRBJ1-2; D possibly corresponds to TRBD1 (5 bases). V was trimmed by 5 bases and J by 3 bases, leaving 13 bases between them. Germline CDR1 MNHEY, CDR2 SMNVEV (reference sequence). The CDR3 is 14 amino acids. The CDR3 DNA reads TGTGCCAGCAGTCCCAAGTGGGGGTACTATGGCTACACCTTC. Amino acid sequence: CASSPKWGYYGYTF.

This clone was detected once. The chain carries TRBV9 and TRBJ1-3; 8 bases fit TRBD1. The V segment lost 3 bases and the J segment 4 bases; nucleotides outside the gene matches: 6. This CDR3 contains 15 residues. Germline CDR1 and CDR2: SGDLS and YYNGEE. The CDR3 here is CASSEQGAYGNTIYF. The CDR3 coding sequence is TGTGCCAGCAGCGAGCAGGGGGCGTACGGAAACACCATATATTTT.

This chain links TRBV29-1 with TRBJ2-3, with D perhaps matching TRBD1 (5 bases). The V end lost 7 bases, the J end lost 1 base, and 9 bases lay between the germline ends. This CDR3 is built from 12 residues. Germline CDR1 is SQVTM and CDR2 is ANQGSEA. CDR3 protein: CSGVGGTDTQYF. CDR3 DNA sequence: TGCAGCGGTGTAGGGGGCACAGATACGCAGTATTTT.

This clone appeared a single time. The V gene is TRBV6-1, the J gene TRBJ2-1; 7 bases fit TRBD2. Germline loops: CDR1 MNHNS, CDR2 SASEGT. V was pared by 2 bases and J by 5 bases, with 6 bases of the junction left unmatched. The CDR3 has 15 amino acids. The CDR3 here is CASSEPGLVNNEQFF. In DNA, the CDR3 is TGTGCCAGCAGTGAACCCGGACTAGTGAACAATGAGCAGTTCTTC.

The chain couples TRBV28 to TRBJ1-1, with 7 bases identical to TRBD1. Germline trimming cut 6 bases from V and 4 bases from J; bases unmatched to any gene: 8. This CDR3 has 14 amino acids. Germline CDR1 and CDR2: MDHEN and SYDVKM. DNA for the CDR3: TGTGCCAGCAGCCAGACAGGGATTTCCACTGAAGCTTTCTTT. Protein sequence: CASSQTGISTEAFF.

This clone has just a few counts. The chain carries TRBV13 and TRBJ2-3; either TRBD1 or TRBD2 may supply D (6 bases each). The CDR3 covers 16 residues. The V gene's germline CDR1 is PRHDT and CDR2 FYEKMQ (reference sequence). V lost 1 base, J lost 5 bases, and 16 bases lay in between. CDR3 nucleotides: TGTGCCAGCAGCTTAGAGGTGGGGGGCGCGGAAGATACGCAGTATTTT. This codes for CASSLEVGGAEDTQYF.

This clone was detected only once. The chain joins TRBV7-9 to TRBJ2-7, with 12 bases identical to TRBD2. This CDR3 spans 17 amino acids. Germline V CDR1 and CDR2: SEHNR, FQNEAQ (reference sequence). V trimming: 1 base; J trimming: 0 bases; junction bases outside the gene matches: 4. The CDR3 protein is CASSLEGLAGLSYEQYF. CDR3 coding DNA: TGTGCCAGCAGCTTAGAGGGACTAGCGGGTCTCTCCTACGAGCAGTACTTC. The full variable domain, its missing parts supplied by reference TRBV7-9 and TRBJ2-7, is DTGVSQNPRHKITKRGQNVTFRCDPISEHNRLYWYRQTLGQGPEFLTYFQNEAQLEKSRLLSDRFSAERPKGSFSTLEIQRTEQGDSAMYLCASSLEGLAGLSYEQYFGPGTRLTVT.

The genes are TRBV7-9 and TRBJ2-2; 8 nucleotides line up with TRBD1. CDR1 is SEHNR and CDR2 is FQNEAQ in the germline V gene (reference sequence). There are 14 residues in the CDR3. The V and J ends lost 8 bases and 1 base, in that order; junction bases with no gene match: 3. The CDR3 DNA reads TGTGCCAGCCCGGGACAGGAGAACACCGGGGAGCTGTTTTTT. Encoded protein: CASPGQENTGELFF.

The CDR3 DNA is TGCGCCAGCAGCTTGGAGGGGGCACTCCAATACAATGAGCAGTTCTTC. Residues: CASSLEGALQYNEQFF. V usage is TRBV5-1 and J usage is TRBJ2-1, with 7 nucleotides matching TRBD1. The V and J ends lost 0 bases and 4 bases, in that order; junction bases with no gene match: 7. CDR3 length equals 16 residues. Germline CDR1 SGHRS, CDR2 YFSETQ.

This sequence joins TRBV19 and TRBJ1-1; D uncertain. CDR1 and CDR2 from the germline V gene are LNHDA and SQIVND (reference sequence). Trimming left V 5 bases short and J 1 base short, with 11 bases between. This CDR3 contains 14 residues. The CDR3 DNA is TGTGCCAGTAGTTGGGGTGCGGGGAACACTGAAGCTTTCTTT. Encoded protein: CASSWGAGNTEAFF. Full variable domain (rest looked up from reference TRBV19 and TRBJ1-1): DGGITQSPKYLFRKEGQNVTLSCEQNLNHDAMYWYRQDPGQGLRLIYYSQIVNDFQKGDIAEGYSVSREKKESFPLTVTSAQKNPTAFYLCASSWGAGNTEAFFGQGTRLTVV.

The chain uses TRBV9 and TRBJ1-1; 7 bases align to TRBD1. The V and J ends lost 5 bases and 1 base, in that order; junction bases with no gene match: 8. The CDR3 contains 15 residues. Per the germline V gene, CDR1 is SGDLS and CDR2 is YYNGEE. The CDR3 loop is CASSRQGSRNTEAFF. The CDR3 coding sequence is TGTGCCAGCAGTAGACAGGGTTCTCGGAACACTGAAGCTTTCTTT.

The chain joins TRBV5-1 to TRBJ2-7; D perhaps matches TRBD1 (5 bases). There are 17 residues in the CDR3. CDR1 is SGHRS and CDR2 is YFSETQ in the germline V gene. The V and J ends lost 4 bases and 4 bases respectively, with 24 bases between them. The chain's CDR3 is CASSPEIRAPGLYEQYF. CDR3 coding DNA: TGCGCCAGCAGCCCCGAAATCCGGGCCCCAGGGCTTTACGAGCAGTACTTC. The complete variable domain, with remaining parts taken from reference TRBV5-1 and TRBJ2-7, reads KAGVTQTPRYLIKTRGQQVTLSCSPISGHRSVSWYQQTPGQGLQFLFEYFSETQRNKGNFPGRFSGRQFSNSRSEMNVSTLELGDSALYLCASSPEIRAPGLYEQYFGPGTRLTVT.

The rearrangement uses TRBV4-1 and TRBJ2-2; no clear D. V lost 0 bases, J lost 0 bases, and 20 bases lay in between. Germline CDR1 is MGHRA and CDR2 is YSYEKL. The CDR3 covers 20 residues. Here the CDR3 reads CASSQDHLSLGRSNTGELFF. CDR3 nucleotides: TGCGCCAGCAGCCAAGATCACTTGTCATTGGGCAGATCGAACACCGGGGAGCTGTTTTTT.

V is TRBV27 and J is TRBJ1-4, with D unresolved. The CDR3 loop spans 15 amino acids. Deletions cut 1 base from V and 5 bases from J, with 11 bases between. In germline, CDR1 is MNHEY, CDR2 SMNVEV (reference sequence). The CDR3 loop reads CASSLFLAPNEKLFF. Written as DNA, the CDR3 is TGTGCCAGCAGTTTATTCCTTGCTCCGAATGAAAAACTGTTTTTT. Variable domain in full (rest from reference TRBV27 and TRBJ1-4): EAQVTQNPRYLITVTGKKLTVTCSQNMNHEYMSWYRQDPGLGLRQIYYSMNVEVTDKGDVPEGYKVSRKEKRNFPLILESPSPNQTSLYFCASSLFLAPNEKLFFGSGTQLSVL.

In DNA form, the CDR3 reads TGCAGCGTTCGGGGACTAGCGGGAGCAGGGAGCACAGATACGCAGTATTTT. This encodes CSVRGLAGAGSTDTQYF. The rearrangement joins TRBV29-1 to TRBJ2-3; 14 nucleotides align to TRBD2. The ends lost 5 bases at V and 0 bases at J; junction bases unmatched: 7. CDR1 is SQVTM, CDR2 ANQGSEA, per germline. This CDR3 has 17 amino acids.

The V and J genes are TRBV4-1 and TRBJ2-3; 9 bases match TRBD1. Germline V CDR1 and CDR2: MGHRA, YSYEKL. V trimming: 1 base; J trimming: 5 bases; junction bases outside the gene matches: 7. There are 16 residues in the CDR3. DNA for the CDR3: TGCGCCAGCAGCCAAGTAGGACAGGGGTTCAGAGATACGCAGTATTTT. Encoded protein: CASSQVGQGFRDTQYF.

This chain links TRBV2 with TRBJ2-7; D tentatively reads TRBD1 or TRBD2 (5 bases each). V was clipped by 6 bases and J by 0 bases, with 12 bases between them. The germline CDR1 and CDR2 sequences are SNHLY and FYNNEI. The CDR3 extends over 14 amino acids. Here the CDR3 reads CASRGPLSSYEQYF. The CDR3 nucleotides read TGTGCCAGCAGGGGACCATTAAGCTCCTACGAGCAGTACTTC.

About this clone itself: Other DNA sequences in the sample encode the same CDR3. V and J are TRBV4-3 and TRBJ1-3; the D gene is possibly TRBD1 (5 bases). Per the germline V gene, CDR1 is LGHNA and CDR2 is YSLEER. Trimming pared 0 bases from V and 2 bases from J, leaving 8 bases between. The CDR3 extends over 15 amino acids. The CDR3 DNA reads TGCGCCAGCAGCCAAGATGAAGGGGCTGGAAACACCATATATTTT. It encodes CASSQDEGAGNTIYF.

This chain links TRBV28 with TRBJ1-3, with 8 nucleotides matching TRBD1. The CDR3 is made up of 16 amino acids. Germline lookup yields CDR1 MDHEN and CDR2 SYDVKM. V was clipped by 5 bases and J by 7 bases; unmatched bases: 13. The CDR3 sequence: CASSAANYRGRNTIYF. The DNA for the CDR3 is TGTGCCAGCAGTGCGGCAAACTACAGGGGGAGGAACACCATATATTTT.

The chain couples TRBV7-8 to TRBJ2-3, with D unresolved. Germline V gene sequence: CDR1 SGHVS, CDR2 FQNEAQ. V lost 5 bases and J lost 0, with 9 bases in between. The CDR3 runs 14 residues. The CDR3 DNA is TGTGCCAGCAGCGCGAGCCTCAGCACAGATACGCAGTATTTT. It yields the protein CASSASLSTDTQYF.

The chain recombines TRBV4-1 with TRBJ1-6, with D perhaps TRBD1 (5 bases). This CDR3 is built from 17 residues. V gave up 3 bases and J gave up 7 bases, with 19 bases separating them. Germline lookup yields CDR1 MGHRA and CDR2 YSYEKL. The CDR3 spells CASSHRKGRFKNSPLHF. Written as DNA, the CDR3 is TGCGCCAGCAGCCACCGGAAGGGACGGTTCAAGAATTCACCCCTCCACTTT.

The V and J genes are TRBV27 and TRBJ1-1, with a possible D match to TRBD1 (5 bases). Germline V CDR1 and CDR2: MNHEY, SMNVEV (reference sequence). V gave up 6 bases and J gave up 5 bases, with 34 bases separating them. This CDR3 is 20 amino acids long. The CDR3 spells CASSRVRAGLRSGGGTEAFF. CDR3 DNA sequence: TGTGCCAGCAGCCGAGTTCGGGCAGGGCTCCGATCGGGGGGAGGGACTGAAGCTTTCTTT.

J is TRBJ2-7 and V is TRBV4-2, with TRBD2 matching 8 bases. This CDR3 region has 15 residues. V lost 0 bases to trimming and J lost 1 base; unmatched junction nucleotides: 2. Germline V lookup: CDR1 LGHNA, CDR2 YNFKEQ. Here the CDR3 DNA reads TGTGCCAGCAGCCAAGAGGCTAGCGGGTCCTACGAGCAGTACTTC. This codes for CASSQEASGSYEQYF.

This clone was seen once. The chain links TRBV27 to TRBJ2-2; D is unclear. CDR1 MNHEY and CDR2 SMNVEV come from the germline V gene (reference sequence). The CDR3 has 13 residues. Trimming took off 6 bases at V and 6 bases at J, with 11 bases between the two ends. The CDR3 nucleotides read TGTGCCAGCAGAGTCATAGGCCCCGGGGAGCTGTTTTTT. Its protein is CASRVIGPGELFF.

This clone occurred a few times. This sequence joins TRBV29-1 and TRBJ2-7, with 8 bases aligning to TRBD1. There are 12 residues in the CDR3. CDR1 is SQVTM, CDR2 ANQGSEA, per germline. Trimming took 5 bases from V and 3 from J; bases not matched to a gene: 3. The CDR3 region has the DNA TGCAGCGTTTTGACAGGGGACTACGAGCAGTACTTC. Translation gives CSVLTGDYEQYF.

V is TRBV2 and J is TRBJ2-1; D gene ambiguous. The CDR3 has 15 amino acids. The V and J ends lost 8 bases and 0 bases respectively, with 14 bases between them. Germline V gene lookup returns CDR1 SNHLY and CDR2 FYNNEI. In DNA form, the CDR3 reads TGTGCCAGCGGGGAAGGTCGAAGCTCCTACAATGAGCAGTTCTTC. This gives the protein CASGEGRSSYNEQFF.

The chain combines TRBV20-1 with TRBJ1-1; no clear D gene. V gave up 3 bases and J gave up 7 bases, with 9 bases separating them. Germline loops: CDR1 DFQATT, CDR2 SNEGSKA (reference sequence). This CDR3 comprises 11 residues. CDR3: CSARRQDEAFF. CDR3 in DNA: TGCAGTGCTAGGCGACAAGATGAAGCTTTCTTT.

The V call is TRBV7-9, the J call TRBJ2-5; D is ambiguous. This CDR3 is 12 amino acids long. Germline V gene data show CDR1 as SEHNR and CDR2 as FQNEAQ (reference sequence). V lost 2 bases, J lost 5 bases, and 6 bases lay in between. CDR3 sequence (DNA): TGTGCCAGCAGCTTATCCACCGAGACCCAGTACTTC. Translating it yields CASSLSTETQYF.

The chain employs TRBV27 and TRBJ2-1; D remains unclear. Germline-derived CDR1 and CDR2 are MNHEY and SMNVEV (reference sequence). The CDR3 runs to 13 residues. V shed 5 bases and J shed 2 bases, with 7 bases lying between them. CDR3 amino acids: CASSESPYNEQFF. The CDR3 DNA follows: TGTGCCAGCAGTGAGAGTCCCTACAATGAGCAGTTCTTC.